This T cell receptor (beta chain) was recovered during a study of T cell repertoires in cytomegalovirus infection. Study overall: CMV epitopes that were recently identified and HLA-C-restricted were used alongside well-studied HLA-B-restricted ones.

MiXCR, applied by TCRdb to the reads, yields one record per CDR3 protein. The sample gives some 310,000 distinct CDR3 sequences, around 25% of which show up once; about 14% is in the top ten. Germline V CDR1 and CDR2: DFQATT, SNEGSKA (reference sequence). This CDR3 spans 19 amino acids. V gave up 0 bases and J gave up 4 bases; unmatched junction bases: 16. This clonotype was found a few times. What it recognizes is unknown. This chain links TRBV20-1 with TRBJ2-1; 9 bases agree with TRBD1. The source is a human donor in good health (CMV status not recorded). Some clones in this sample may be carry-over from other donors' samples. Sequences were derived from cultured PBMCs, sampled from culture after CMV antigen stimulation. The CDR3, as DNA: TGCAGTGCTAGAGACGGGGCTCGTATCGGGACAGGGAATTACAATGAGCAGTTCTTC. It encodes CSARDGARIGTGNYNEQFF.